These 7 T cell receptor beta chains were sequenced from one sample in a study of CD8+CD57+ T cells in acquired aplastic anemia. In patients chosen for sequencing, flow cytometry had shown CD8+CD57+ cell expansion. Genomic DNA, the template, was used for profiling of the TCR beta VDJ and CDR3. TCRdb redid the calling of the reads with MiXCR, one entry per CDR3 protein. The sample yields around 200,000 distinct CDR3 sequences, roughly 60% seen once. The sequencing input was sorted CD4+, CD8+, or CD8+CD57+ T cells (not recorded which) from PBMCs. Receptors originate from a human donor with aplastic anemia.

A word on this clonotype: Its ends do not fully match the called genes, so a read error is possible. The chain links TRBV28 to TRBJ2-7; 9 bases fit TRBD1. Germline-derived CDR1 and CDR2 are MDHEN and SYDVKM. CDR3 length equals 16 residues. The CDR3 is CASSLRDRGNPYEQYF. The CDR3 nucleotides are TGTGCCAGCAGTCTCCGAGACAGGGGGAACCCCTACGAGCAGTATTTC.

With respect to this clonotype: Since a much larger clone is just one base distant, this may be a read error. The rearrangement joins TRBV5-5 to TRBJ2-2, with D perhaps TRBD2 (5 bases). Per germline, CDR1 SGHKS and CDR2 YYEKEE (reference sequence). This CDR3 has 13 residues. The CDR3 sequence is CAGSPPGAGELFF. The CDR3 nucleotides are TGCGCCGGCAGCCCCCCCGGGGCCGGGGAGCTGTTTTTT.

This clonotype was found a few times. The chain joins TRBV7-8 to TRBJ1-6; 8 nucleotides agree with TRBD1. V was pared by 0 bases and J by 10 bases, with 5 bases of the junction left unmatched. Germline V CDR1 and CDR2: SGHVS, FQNEAQ. The CDR3 runs to 15 residues. The CDR3 nucleotides are TGTGCCAGCAGCTTAGCAGGGACAGGCTACTCACCCCTCCACTTT. Its protein product is CASSLAGTGYSPLHF.

This clonotype has a count of ten or more. The rearrangement links TRBV19 to TRBJ1-1, with D perhaps matching TRBD1 (6 bases). V lost 7 bases, J lost 0 bases, and 18 bases lay in between. Germline lookup yields CDR1 LNHDA and CDR2 SQIVND (reference sequence). The CDR3 covers 16 residues. The CDR3 DNA reads TGTGCCAGTACGTACAGGGTAGAAAAACTGAACACTGAAGCTTTCTTT. Protein product: CASTYRVEKLNTEAFF.

This clonotype was found many times. V gene TRBV9 combines with J gene TRBJ2-1; D is perhaps TRBD2 (7 bases). The CDR3 consists of 16 residues. CDR1 and CDR2 from the germline V gene are SGDLS and YYNGEE. Trimming left V 4 bases short and J 5 bases short, with 19 bases between. The CDR3 spells CASSPTWGRGNNEQFF. CDR3 DNA sequence: TGTGCCAGCAGCCCCACCTGGGGGCGGGGGAACAATGAGCAGTTCTTC.

The gene calls are TRBV29-1 and TRBJ2-3; tentatively, D is TRBD2 (5 bases). Germline CDR1 and CDR2: SQVTM and ANQGSEA. The germline V and J ends were trimmed by 7 bases and 13 bases, with 18 bases remaining between them. There are 11 residues in the CDR3. The CDR3 loop reads CSAKMEDREYF. The CDR3 region has the DNA TGCAGCGCCAAGATGGAGGACCGGGAGTATTTT.

This clonotype was counted many times. The rearrangement joins TRBV4-1 to TRBJ1-6; TRBD1 matches at 11 bases. The V gene's germline CDR1 is MGHRA and CDR2 YSYEKL. This CDR3 comprises 17 residues. V was pared by 3 bases and J by 8 bases, with 9 bases of the junction left unmatched. CDR3 DNA: TGCGCCAGCAGCCAGCCCACCACGGGACAGGGGGATTCACCCCTCCACTTT. This codes for CASSQPTTGQGDSPLHF.